The 7 T cell receptor beta chains presented below share a single source sample, sequenced in a study of control samples from healthy donors and cancer patients. Assay: immunoSEQ multiplex PCR; the TCRdb copy retains only in-frame clones and omits some. The sample holds about 150,000 clones, about 90% seen once. The sample comprised blood. The receptors were sampled from a man younger than 30 in good health.

This chain connects TRBV28 to TRBJ2-7; D remains ambiguous. From germline, CDR1 is MDHEN and CDR2 SYDVKM. Between the trimmed V and J ends, which lost 0 bases and 0 bases, there was a span of 9 bases. This CDR3 spans 15 amino acids. The CDR3 sequence is CASSLWAGSSYEQYF. Written as DNA, the CDR3 is TGTGCCAGCAGTTTATGGGCAGGCAGCTCCTACGAGCAGTACTTC.

J is TRBJ1-6 and V is TRBV4-1; the D gene is possibly TRBD1 (6 bases). This CDR3 is built from 15 residues. Germline V gives CDR1 MGHRA, CDR2 YSYEKL. V shed 5 bases and J shed 10 bases, with 18 bases lying between them. The CDR3 loop reads CASSTALTGNSPLHF. The CDR3 coding sequence is TGCGCCAGCAGCACGGCACTAACAGGGAACTCACCCCTCCACTTT.

J is TRBJ1-1 and V is TRBV19; tentative D call: TRBD1 (6 bases). V was pared by 7 bases and J by 0 bases, with 9 bases between. Germline lookup yields CDR1 LNHDA and CDR2 SQIVND (reference sequence). The CDR3 has 13 amino acids. CDR3 bases: TGTGCCAGTACGGCAGGGGTGAACACTGAAGCTTTCTTT. Translated: CASTAGVNTEAFF.

This chain links TRBV5-1 with TRBJ2-1, with a weak D call TRBD2 (6 bases). Trimming left V 0 bases short and J 4 bases short, with 14 bases between. There are 16 residues in the CDR3. Germline CDR1 and CDR2: SGHRS and YFSETQ. The chain's CDR3 is CASSLGGLLGYNEQFF. DNA for the CDR3: TGCGCCAGCAGCTTGGGGGGACTGCTGGGGTACAATGAGCAGTTCTTC.

V and J are TRBV11-1 and TRBJ2-1; 10 nucleotides align to TRBD2. Germline V CDR1 and CDR2: SGHAT, FQDESV (reference sequence). Trimming cost V 3 bases and J 4 bases; bases outside gene matches: 3. The CDR3 has 15 amino acids. The CDR3 is CASSFSGGPYNEQFF. The CDR3 DNA reads TGTGCCAGCAGCTTTAGCGGGGGGCCTTACAATGAGCAGTTCTTC.

The chain uses TRBV5-1 and TRBJ2-6; D is unclear. V was cut by 0 bases and J by 2 bases, with 9 bases left in between. This CDR3 comprises 16 residues. Germline V lookup: CDR1 SGHRS, CDR2 YFSETQ. DNA for the CDR3: TGCGCCAGCAGCTTGGCCCTGGGCGCTGGGGCCAACGTCCTGACTTTC. This gives the protein CASSLALGAGANVLTF.

This chain connects TRBV12-3 or TRBV12-4 to TRBJ1-1; D uncertain. The V end lost 1 base, the J end lost 6 bases, and 9 bases lay between the germline ends. The CDR3 runs to 13 residues. The CDR3 here is CASSLGSAAEAFF. The CDR3 bases are TGTGCCAGCAGTTTAGGTTCGGCCGCTGAAGCTTTCTTT.